What follows are 15 T cell receptor beta chains derived from one specimen sequenced in a study of cytomegalovirus exposure and HLA in healthy donors. Sequenced by immunoSEQ multiplex PCR; TCRdb stores in-frame clones only, minus some. The table lists roughly 200,000 clones, approximately 86% of them singletons, with around 7.2% in the top ten. The sequenced sample was PBMCs. Receptors were obtained from a man aged 30-40 years in good health and CMV-seropositive.

The V gene is TRBV29-1, the J gene TRBJ1-2; possibly TRBD1 for D (5 bases). From germline, CDR1 is SQVTM and CDR2 ANQGSEA. CDR3 length equals 14 residues. Trimming shortened V by 6 bases and J by 8 bases, and 22 bases separated the two germline ends. The CDR3 spells CSVDRQSSAGGYTF. The CDR3 DNA sequence: TGCAGCGTGGATCGACAGAGCTCCGCTGGGGGCTACACCTTC.

The chain carries TRBV7-6 and TRBJ2-1; D call uncertain. The CDR3 extends over 15 amino acids. V shed 0 bases and J shed 1 base, with 7 bases lying between them. Germline CDR1 and CDR2: SGHVS and FNYEAQ. The CDR3 sequence is CASSLAPGSYNEQFF. Here the CDR3 DNA reads TGTGCCAGCAGCTTAGCGCCCGGTTCCTACAATGAGCAGTTCTTC.

The chain uses TRBV28 and TRBJ1-5; tentatively, D is TRBD1 (6 bases). Germline-derived CDR1 and CDR2 are MDHEN and SYDVKM. The CDR3 length is 14 residues. Trimming took off 6 bases at V and 5 bases at J, with 14 bases between the two ends. The CDR3 nucleotides are TGTGCCAGCAGAGAAAGAGGGGGGGATCAGCCCCAGCATTTT. Translation gives CASRERGGDQPQHF.

This chain uses TRBV4-1 with TRBJ2-1, with TRBD1 matching over 9 bases. The J segment lost 0 bases and the V segment lost 3 bases, leaving 6 bases of the junction unmatched. From germline, CDR1 is MGHRA and CDR2 YSYEKL. CDR3 length equals 17 residues. In nucleotides, the CDR3 is TGCGCCAGCAGCCACGGACAGGGGCTGGTCTCCTACAATGAGCAGTTCTTC. Protein sequence: CASSHGQGLVSYNEQFF.

V and J are TRBV7-2 and TRBJ2-7; D perhaps matches TRBD2 (6 bases). The CDR3 loop spans 15 amino acids. Per the germline V gene, CDR1 is SGHTA and CDR2 is FQGNSA. Between the trimmed V and J ends, which lost 4 bases and 3 bases, there was a span of 16 bases. The DNA for the CDR3 is TGTGCCAGCAGCTCCAGATCCGGGACTCTCTACGAGCAGTACTTC. Residues: CASSSRSGTLYEQYF.

The V and J genes are TRBV19 and TRBJ2-7, with a tentative D call TRBD2 (5 bases). Trimming stripped 5 bases from V and 7 bases from J, with 15 bases between. The germline CDR1 and CDR2 sequences are LNHDA and SQIVND (reference sequence). The CDR3 is made up of 13 amino acids. The chain's CDR3 is CASSPGSREEQYF. CDR3 coding DNA: TGTGCCAGTAGTCCGGGATCCCGAGAAGAGCAGTACTTC.

The genes are TRBV11-2 and TRBJ1-5; TRBD1 is a possible D gene (5 bases). V lost 0 bases and J 7 bases, leaving 7 bases between the germline ends. The CDR3 totals 13 residues. In germline, CDR1 is SGHAT, CDR2 FQNNGV. The chain's CDR3 is CASSLDREQPQHF. The CDR3, as DNA: TGTGCCAGCAGCTTAGACAGGGAACAGCCCCAGCATTTT.

This chain links TRBV7-2 with TRBJ2-5, with 8 positions matching TRBD2. The trim removed 7 bases at V and 1 base at J, leaving 8 bases unmatched. The CDR3 has 15 amino acids. Germline V gene data show CDR1 as SGHTA and CDR2 as FQGNSA. The CDR3 sequence: CASTLEAGGQETQYF. In nucleotides, the CDR3 is TGTGCCAGCACCCTGGAGGCGGGGGGCCAAGAGACCCAGTACTTC.

The chain has TRBV19 and TRBJ2-1; 9 nucleotides match TRBD1. CDR1 and CDR2 from the germline V gene are LNHDA and SQIVND (reference sequence). The CDR3 has 15 residues. V trimming: 3 bases; J trimming: 7 bases; junction bases outside the gene matches: 7. CDR3 DNA: TGTGCCAGTAGTATCATCGGGGACAGGGAGAATGAGCAGTTCTTC. Protein sequence: CASSIIGDRENEQFF.

The J gene is TRBJ2-7, the V gene TRBV27, with 7 bases that match TRBD2. Germline V gene lookup returns CDR1 MNHEY and CDR2 SMNVEV (reference sequence). The CDR3 has 16 amino acids. The junction had 11 bases not matched to a gene; V was cut back by 6 bases and J by 0 bases. DNA of the CDR3: TGTGCCAGCAGGGGGGAGGGCCAACCGACCTCCTACGAGCAGTACTTC. Encoded protein: CASRGEGQPTSYEQYF.

This sequence joins TRBV5-1 and TRBJ2-7, with 7 bases aligning to TRBD1. V was clipped by 7 bases and J by 1 base; unmatched bases: 5. Germline V gene data show CDR1 as SGHRS and CDR2 as YFSETQ. This CDR3 is 13 amino acids long. The CDR3 DNA reads TGCGCCAGCTCACGGACAGGATCCTACGAGCAGTACTTC. Residues: CASSRTGSYEQYF.

The chain employs TRBV11-2 and TRBJ2-3; TRBD2 matches at 7 bases. The CDR3 sequence is 15 residues long. The junction had 11 bases not matched to a gene; V was cut back by 5 bases and J by 6 bases. Germline CDR1 and CDR2: SGHAT and FQNNGV. CDR3 protein: CASSPRLAEKDTQYF. CDR3 DNA sequence: TGTGCCAGCAGCCCACGACTAGCAGAAAAGGATACGCAGTATTTT.

V is TRBV6-6 and J is TRBJ2-1; 7 bases map to TRBD2. V was pared by 8 bases and J by 0 bases, with 1 base of the junction left unmatched. Germline CDR1 MNHNY, CDR2 SVGAGI (reference sequence). This CDR3 is 13 amino acids long. This CDR3 reads CASRGSSYNEQFF. Here the CDR3 DNA reads TGTGCCAGCCGCGGGAGCTCCTACAATGAGCAGTTCTTC.

The genes are TRBV7-9 and TRBJ2-7; D is perhaps TRBD1 or TRBD2 (5 bases each). The CDR3 has 14 residues. The germline gives CDR1 SEHNR, CDR2 FQNEAQ (reference sequence). Trimming took off 5 bases at V and 3 bases at J, with 14 bases between the two ends. The CDR3 here is CASSIRDPYYEQYF. CDR3 bases: TGTGCCAGCAGCATAAGGGACCCATACTACGAGCAGTACTTC.

This clone was detected only once. The chain combines TRBV5-4 with TRBJ2-7; 9 bases map to TRBD2. With 3 bases clipped from V and 5 bases from J, the junction kept 6 bases outside the gene matches. CDR1 and CDR2 from the germline V gene are SGHNT and YYREEE (reference sequence). The CDR3 contains 14 residues. In nucleotides, the CDR3 is TGTGCCAGCAGCTCGCAGGGGACTAGCCACGAGCAGTACTTC. It encodes CASSSQGTSHEQYF.